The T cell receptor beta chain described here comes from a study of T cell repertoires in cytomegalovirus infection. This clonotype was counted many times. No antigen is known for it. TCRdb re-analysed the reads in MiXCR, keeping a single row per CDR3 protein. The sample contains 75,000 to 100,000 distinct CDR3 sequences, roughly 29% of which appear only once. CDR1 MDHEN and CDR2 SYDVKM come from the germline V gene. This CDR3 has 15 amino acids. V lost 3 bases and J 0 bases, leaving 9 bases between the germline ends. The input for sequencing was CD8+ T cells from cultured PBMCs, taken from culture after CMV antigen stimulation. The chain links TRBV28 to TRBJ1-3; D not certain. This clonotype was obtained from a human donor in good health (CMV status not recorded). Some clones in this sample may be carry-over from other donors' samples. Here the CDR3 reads CASSFILDSGNTIYF. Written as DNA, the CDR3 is TGTGCCAGCAGTTTCATTCTAGACTCTGGAAACACCATATATTTT.